This T cell receptor beta chain was sequenced for a study of tumor-infiltrating lymphocytes in primary liver carcinoma. Whole-study findings and limits: A significantly higher top-250-clone fraction was found in tumors than in blood (p = 0.039). Overlap between tumor regions exceeded overlap of tumor with adjacent tissue or blood.

Trimming removed 0 bases from V and 0 bases from J; junction bases left unmatched: 4. Germline values: CDR1 SGHNT, CDR2 YYREEE (reference sequence). This CDR3 region has 16 residues. From approximately 0.5 ug of total RNA, TCR beta-specific cDNA was reverse-transcribed using a constant-region primer. Library construction for TCR beta comprised three nested multiplex PCR rounds performed with slightly modified ARM-PCR. The opening two PCR rounds, ten to eleven cycles each, paired TRBV1-TRBV30 forward primers with a C-beta reverse primer. A single record per CDR3 protein comes from TCRdb applying MiXCR to the multiplex PCR reads. This table has about 200,000 distinct CDR3 sequences, less than 65% appearing once. Germline DNA was also extracted, and blood RNA was taken from unsorted whole blood. Chronic HBV infection was present, with no prior treatment. Blood samples of around 4 milliliters were drawn preoperatively.

A remark on this clonotype: Its antigen remains unknown.

The clonotype originates from a woman in her sixties with primary liver carcinoma and hepatitis B virus infection. The chain recombines TRBV5-4 with TRBJ2-7; 9 bases match TRBD1. Sequences were obtained from peripheral blood. CDR3: CASSLGGTGSSYEQYF. The DNA of the CDR3 is TGTGCCAGCAGCTTGGGAGGGACAGGGAGCTCCTACGAGCAGTACTTC.